The 14 T cell receptor beta chains below come from one sample, sequenced in a study of identical twins. One entry per CDR3 protein, called by TCRdb with MiXCR from the 5' RACE reads. The sample shows roughly 690,000 distinct CDR3 sequences, around 20% of them seen only once. These same records also appear under a second study, on T cells expressing NK-cell markers.

Sequencing was performed on PBMCs. These receptors came from a woman aged 18 to 35 in good health.

The chain has TRBV10-1 and TRBJ2-3; 11 positions agree with TRBD2. Germline-derived CDR1 and CDR2 are WNHNN and SYGVQD (reference sequence). The junction had 2 bases not matched to a gene; V was cut back by 4 bases and J by 2 bases. The CDR3 runs 15 residues. The CDR3 coding sequence is TGCGCCAGCAGTGTACTAGCGGGGGTCACAGATACGCAGTATTTT. It specifies CASSVLAGVTDTQYF.

This clonotype was counted a few times. V gene TRBV10-3 combines with J gene TRBJ1-2; maybe TRBD1 (6 bases). The CDR3 loop spans 19 amino acids. Germline V lookup: CDR1 ENHRY, CDR2 SYGVKD. The V end was cut by 3 bases, the J end by 6 bases, with 29 bases between. CDR3 sequence reads: CAISDLQGSRRGVGDGYTF. CDR3 in DNA: TGTGCCATCAGTGATCTTCAGGGGAGTCGTCGGGGGGTCGGAGATGGCTACACCTTC.

In this sample, this clonotype turned up a few times. This sequence joins TRBV6-4 and TRBJ1-1; D remains unclear. V gave up 4 bases and J gave up 3 bases, with 9 bases separating them. Germline V gives CDR1 MRHNA, CDR2 SNTAGT. CDR3 size: 13 residues. The CDR3 reads CASSVKVHTEAFF. CDR3 bases: TGTGCCAGCAGTGTAAAAGTCCACACTGAAGCTTTCTTT.

This clonotype was counted only a few times. V is TRBV7-9 and J is TRBJ1-3; unclear D gene. V was trimmed by 5 bases and J by 2 bases, leaving 13 bases between them. The CDR3 has 15 amino acids. Germline V lookup: CDR1 SEHNR, CDR2 FQNEAQ (reference sequence). The CDR3 loop is CASSRVKGTGNTIYF. CDR3 DNA: TGTGCCAGCAGCCGCGTCAAGGGAACTGGAAACACCATATATTTT. Full variable domain (outside the CDR3, taken from reference TRBV7-9 and TRBJ1-3): DTGVSQNPRHKITKRGQNVTFRCDPISEHNRLYWYRQTLGQGPEFLTYFQNEAQLEKSRLLSDRFSAERPKGSFSTLEIQRTEQGDSAMYLCASSRVKGTGNTIYFGEGSWLTVV.

A few counts support this clonotype. This chain joins TRBV20-1 and TRBJ2-5; D might be TRBD1 (6 bases). The germline V and J ends were trimmed by 4 bases and 5 bases, with 11 bases remaining between them. Germline V lookup: CDR1 DFQATT, CDR2 SNEGSKA (reference sequence). The CDR3 totals 12 residues. The CDR3 sequence is CSANRDFETQYF. The CDR3 nucleotides are TGCAGTGCTAACAGGGATTTCGAGACCCAGTACTTC.

This clonotype was seen a few times. The CDR3 nucleotides read TGCAGTGCCCGGTGGGGCCTAGGTGAGCAGTACTTC. Its translation is CSARWGLGEQYF. This chain uses TRBV20-1 with TRBJ2-7, with D perhaps matching TRBD1 (5 bases). From germline, CDR1 is DFQATT and CDR2 SNEGSKA (reference sequence). This CDR3 contains 12 residues. Trimming left V 6 bases short and J 7 bases short, with 16 bases between.

This clonotype has a handful of counts. The V and J genes are TRBV29-1 and TRBJ2-1; TRBD2 matches at 10 bases. There are 14 residues in the CDR3. The V gene end was trimmed by 6 bases and the J gene end by 4 bases; junction bases not matched to a gene: 6. The germline gives CDR1 SQVTM, CDR2 ANQGSEA. The CDR3 protein is CSVPASGRYNEQFF. CDR3 DNA: TGCAGCGTCCCGGCTAGCGGGAGATACAATGAGCAGTTCTTC.

This clonotype occurred a few times. The J gene is TRBJ1-2, the V gene TRBV15, with D maybe TRBD1 (5 bases). Germline assignment: CDR1 LNHNV and CDR2 YYDKDF (reference sequence). This CDR3 contains 12 residues. The ends were cut back, 0 bases at V and 8 bases at J, with 7 bases in the middle. The CDR3 DNA sequence: TGTGCCACCAGCAGAGATGCAGGGGGCTACACCTTC. It codes for CATSRDAGGYTF.

This clonotype turned up a few times. The J gene is TRBJ2-7, the V gene TRBV6-5; 11 bases match TRBD1. This CDR3 has 15 amino acids. Germline loops: CDR1 MNHEY, CDR2 SVGAGI. J lost 6 bases, V lost 0 bases, and 4 bases had no gene match. The CDR3 DNA sequence: TGTGCCAGCAGTTACTCTGGGACAGGGGGGACCGAGCAGTACTTC. It specifies CASSYSGTGGTEQYF.

This clonotype occurred a few times. The chain employs TRBV10-1 and TRBJ1-1; 8 positions agree with TRBD1. Germline V lookup: CDR1 WNHNN, CDR2 SYGVQD (reference sequence). The CDR3 is 15 residues long. Trimming at V came to 4 bases and at J to 1 base, leaving 5 bases not matched to a gene. In DNA form, the CDR3 reads TGCGCCAGCAGTGTTCCGGACAGGGCGAACACTGAAGCTTTCTTT. Translating it yields CASSVPDRANTEAFF.

This clonotype appeared a few times. This sequence joins TRBV5-1 and TRBJ1-2, with no clear D. V was shortened by 2 bases and J by 8 bases, with 13 bases between the two germline ends. The germline V gene encodes CDR1 SGHRS and CDR2 YFSETQ. There are 13 residues in the CDR3. The CDR3 sequence: CASSLGPGSGYTF. Written as DNA, the CDR3 is TGCGCCAGCAGCTTAGGACCGGGATCCGGCTACACCTTC. Looking up the rest from reference TRBV5-1 and TRBJ1-2 gives the full variable domain: KAGVTQTPRYLIKTRGQQVTLSCSPISGHRSVSWYQQTPGQGLQFLFEYFSETQRNKGNFPGRFSGRQFSNSRSEMNVSTLELGDSALYLCASSLGPGSGYTFGSGTRLTVV.

This clonotype was seen a few times. The chain uses TRBV12-3 or TRBV12-4 and TRBJ2-5; perhaps TRBD2 as D (6 bases). The CDR3 runs 14 residues. V lost 7 bases and J 4 bases, leaving 16 bases between the germline ends. CDR3 sequence: CASTLARSGETQYF. As DNA, the CDR3 is TGTGCCAGCACCCTCGCCCGTAGCGGAGAGACCCAGTACTTC.

This clonotype was seen once. The rearrangement uses TRBV6-1 and TRBJ1-1, with a tentative D call TRBD1 (5 bases). V dropped 6 bases and J dropped 8 bases, with 16 bases sitting between them. The CDR3 runs 13 residues. Germline assignment: CDR1 MNHNS and CDR2 SASEGT. CDR3 amino acids: CASSPVRTREAFF. The CDR3 DNA follows: TGTGCCAGCAGCCCGGTCCGGACACGCGAAGCTTTCTTT.

This clonotype came up many times. The chain couples TRBV20-1 to TRBJ2-1; TRBD2 aligns across 11 bases. The trim removed 5 bases at V and 3 bases at J, leaving 3 bases unmatched. The CDR3 spans 14 residues. Germline V lookup: CDR1 DFQATT, CDR2 SNEGSKA (reference sequence). The DNA of the CDR3 is TGCAGTGCTTCCGGGACTAGCGGCTACAATGAGCAGTTCTTC. Its translation: CSASGTSGYNEQFF.